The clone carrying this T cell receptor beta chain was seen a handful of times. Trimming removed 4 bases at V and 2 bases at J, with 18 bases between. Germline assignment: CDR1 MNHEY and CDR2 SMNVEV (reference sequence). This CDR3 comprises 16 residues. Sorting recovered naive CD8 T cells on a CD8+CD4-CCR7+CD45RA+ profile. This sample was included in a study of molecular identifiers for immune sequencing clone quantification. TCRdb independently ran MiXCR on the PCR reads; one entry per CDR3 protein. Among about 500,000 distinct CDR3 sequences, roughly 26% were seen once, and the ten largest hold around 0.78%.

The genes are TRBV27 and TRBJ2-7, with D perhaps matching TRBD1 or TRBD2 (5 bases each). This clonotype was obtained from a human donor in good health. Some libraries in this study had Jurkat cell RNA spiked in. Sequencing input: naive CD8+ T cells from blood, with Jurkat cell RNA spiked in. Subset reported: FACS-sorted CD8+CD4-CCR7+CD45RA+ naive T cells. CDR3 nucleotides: TGTGCCAGCAGTTCCGGGACGGACCATAACGCCTACGAGCAGTACTTC. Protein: CASSSGTDHNAYEQYF.